The rows below give T cell receptor beta chains drawn from one sample of a study of T-cell memory formation after mild COVID-19. TCRdb processed the 5' RACE reads anew with MiXCR; each CDR3 protein has one entry. The sample includes around 440,000 distinct CDR3 sequences, 18% of them seen just once. Sequencing used PBMCs or a T cell subset sorted from them (not recorded which). Every receptor here comes from an adult woman who had mild COVID-19 (a few samples of this study predate the infection). Cell type and time point are not known. Each CDR3 is given with its conserved first and last residue. The order of the fields is D gene, clone size, J gene, V gene, CDR3 DNA, CDR3 protein. The D gene is left open where the match is weak. A clone size is listed for some rows: how often the clone was seen (once, few, many), or a class if it is expanded.

d_call: -; clone_size: few; j_call: TRBJ1-1; v_call: TRBV11-3; cdr3_nt: TGTGCCAGCAGCTTAGGTCGGGGGCGGGCTTTCTTT; cdr3_aa: CASSLGRGRAFF
d_call: TRBD1; clone_size: few; j_call: TRBJ1-1; v_call: TRBV5-1; cdr3_nt: TGCGCCAGCAGCTTGCGGGGACAGGGTACGACTGAAGCTTTCTTT; cdr3_aa: CASSLRGQGTTEAFF
d_call: -; clone_size: -; j_call: TRBJ2-4; v_call: TRBV7-3; cdr3_nt: TGTGCCAGCAGCAACCCACCTTTGGGTATGATTCAGTACTTC; cdr3_aa: CASSNPPLGMIQYF
d_call: -; clone_size: -; j_call: TRBJ2-7; v_call: TRBV5-4; cdr3_nt: TGTGCCAGCAGCTTGGTGGGCCAGGCTGACTACGAGCAGTACTTC; cdr3_aa: CASSLVGQADYEQYF
d_call: -; clone_size: -; j_call: TRBJ2-3; v_call: TRBV24-1; cdr3_nt: TGTGCCACCAGTGAGGATTCCGGACTATCAGATACGCAGTATTTT; cdr3_aa: CATSEDSGLSDTQYF
d_call: -; clone_size: few; j_call: TRBJ2-7; v_call: TRBV18; cdr3_nt: TGTGCCAGCTCGGGGGGAGAGGGACGGGACTACGAGCAGTACTTC; cdr3_aa: CASSGGEGRDYEQYF
d_call: -; clone_size: few; j_call: TRBJ2-7; v_call: TRBV19; cdr3_nt: TGTGCCAGTAGTGGAACACCGGCGGCCGGCTCCTACGAGCAGTACTTC; cdr3_aa: CASSGTPAAGSYEQYF
d_call: TRBD2; clone_size: many; j_call: TRBJ2-1; v_call: TRBV18; cdr3_nt: TGTGCCAGCTCACCAGGACTAGACAATGAGCAGTTCTTC; cdr3_aa: CASSPGLDNEQFF
d_call: -; clone_size: -; j_call: TRBJ1-2; v_call: TRBV19; cdr3_nt: TGTGCCAGTAGTCTACGCGATGGACTGCTAACAGGGGGCTACACCTTC; cdr3_aa: CASSLRDGLLTGGYTF
d_call: TRBD1; clone_size: few; j_call: TRBJ2-3; v_call: TRBV5-1; cdr3_nt: TGCGCCAGCAGCTTGGGACAGGGGGGGACCACAGATACGCAGTATTTT; cdr3_aa: CASSLGQGGTTDTQYF
d_call: -; clone_size: -; j_call: TRBJ1-5; v_call: TRBV6-6; cdr3_nt: TGTGCCAGCAGTTCTAATTCCGGGACACATAGCAATCAGCCCCAGCATTTT; cdr3_aa: CASSSNSGTHSNQPQHF
d_call: TRBD2; clone_size: -; j_call: TRBJ2-1; v_call: TRBV6-2/TRBV6-3; cdr3_nt: TGTGCCAGCAGTCCGCCGGGACTAGCGGGAGTCGGATTCTTC; cdr3_aa: CASSPPGLAGVGFF
d_call: -; clone_size: -; j_call: TRBJ2-6; v_call: TRBV27; cdr3_nt: TGTGCCAGCAGTTTACGAGGCTTTCCCTCTGGGGCCAACGTCCTGACTTTC; cdr3_aa: CASSLRGFPSGANVLTF
d_call: TRBD1; clone_size: -; j_call: TRBJ2-7; v_call: TRBV28; cdr3_nt: TGTGCCAGCTCCGGGACAGGGCTTCGGGAGCAGTACTTC; cdr3_aa: CASSGTGLREQYF
d_call: TRBD2; clone_size: few; j_call: TRBJ2-1; v_call: TRBV28; cdr3_nt: TGTGCCAGCAGACCTAGCGGGGGCGGGAATGAGCAGTTCTTC; cdr3_aa: CASRPSGGGNEQFF
d_call: -; clone_size: -; j_call: TRBJ2-2; v_call: TRBV30; cdr3_nt: TGTGCCTGGATACGATTTTCGAACACCGGGGAGCTGTTTTTT; cdr3_aa: CAWIRFSNTGELFF
d_call: -; clone_size: -; j_call: TRBJ2-1; v_call: TRBV15; cdr3_nt: TGTGCCACCAGCAGAGATCTGGTAGGGGTGCAGTTCTTC; cdr3_aa: CATSRDLVGVQFF
d_call: TRBD1; clone_size: many; j_call: TRBJ2-5; v_call: TRBV12-3/TRBV12-4; cdr3_nt: TGTGCCAGCAGATCAACAGGGGAAAAGACCCAGTACTTC; cdr3_aa: CASRSTGEKTQYF
d_call: -; clone_size: many; j_call: TRBJ2-3; v_call: TRBV24-1; cdr3_nt: TGTGCCACCAGTGGGAGACAGATTAGCACAGATACGCAGTATTTT; cdr3_aa: CATSGRQISTDTQYF
d_call: -; clone_size: -; j_call: TRBJ1-1; v_call: TRBV5-6; cdr3_nt: TGTGCCAGTATCCTCTTTGGGAACACTGAAGCTTTCTTT; cdr3_aa: CASILFGNTEAFF
d_call: -; clone_size: few; j_call: TRBJ1-5; v_call: TRBV18; cdr3_nt: TGTGCCAGCTCACCACCCGGGCCTAGGGGTAGCAATCAGCCCCAGCATTTT; cdr3_aa: CASSPPGPRGSNQPQHF
d_call: -; clone_size: few; j_call: TRBJ1-2; v_call: TRBV6-4; cdr3_nt: TGTGCCAGCAGTGACTCGGCGGGGGCCGCCCGTGGCTACACCTTC; cdr3_aa: CASSDSAGAARGYTF
d_call: -; clone_size: few; j_call: TRBJ2-1; v_call: TRBV7-7; cdr3_nt: TGTGCCAGCAGCCCAGGACACTCCTACAATGAGCAGTTCTTC; cdr3_aa: CASSPGHSYNEQFF
d_call: TRBD2; clone_size: many; j_call: TRBJ2-7; v_call: TRBV7-3; cdr3_nt: TGTGCCAGCAGCTGGACTAGCTCCTACGAGCAGTACTTC; cdr3_aa: CASSWTSSYEQYF
d_call: TRBD1; clone_size: few; j_call: TRBJ1-5; v_call: TRBV7-8; cdr3_nt: TGTGCCAGCAGCCCGCAGGACAGGGGTTACGAGCCCCAGCATTTT; cdr3_aa: CASSPQDRGYEPQHF
d_call: -; clone_size: -; j_call: TRBJ2-7; v_call: TRBV28; cdr3_nt: TGTGCCAGCAGCGCCAACAAAAGGACAGTCAAGGAGCAGTACTTC; cdr3_aa: CASSANKRTVKEQYF
d_call: TRBD1; clone_size: few; j_call: TRBJ1-5; v_call: TRBV25-1; cdr3_nt: TGTGCCAGCAGTGAACAGGGGGGAGGCAATCAGCCCCAGCATTTT; cdr3_aa: CASSEQGGGNQPQHF
d_call: -; clone_size: few; j_call: TRBJ2-1; v_call: TRBV29-1; cdr3_nt: TGCAGTGTTATATTGAGCTCCTACAATGAGCAGTTCTTC; cdr3_aa: CSVILSSYNEQFF
d_call: -; clone_size: few; j_call: TRBJ2-7; v_call: TRBV20-1; cdr3_nt: TGCAGTGCAGCCGGACCGAACGAGCAGTACTTC; cdr3_aa: CSAAGPNEQYF
d_call: TRBD2; clone_size: -; j_call: TRBJ2-7; v_call: TRBV20-1; cdr3_nt: TGCAGTGCTAGAGGTGGCGGGAGGGCCTACGAGCAGTACTTC; cdr3_aa: CSARGGGRAYEQYF
d_call: TRBD1; clone_size: few; j_call: TRBJ2-1; v_call: TRBV7-9; cdr3_nt: TGTGCCAGCAGCTTTGGACTTCCGGGGACAGGGACTGAGCAGTTCTTC; cdr3_aa: CASSFGLPGTGTEQFF
d_call: TRBD1; clone_size: -; j_call: TRBJ1-1; v_call: TRBV5-1; cdr3_nt: TGCGCCAGCAGCTCGACTGGGACAGTGGGATCCAAAGCTTTCTTT; cdr3_aa: CASSSTGTVGSKAFF
d_call: TRBD1; clone_size: few; j_call: TRBJ2-1; v_call: TRBV6-5; cdr3_nt: TGTGCCAGCAACGGACAGGGTTTCGGCAATGAGCAGTTCTTC; cdr3_aa: CASNGQGFGNEQFF
d_call: TRBD1; clone_size: -; j_call: TRBJ2-5; v_call: TRBV6-2/TRBV6-3; cdr3_nt: TGTGCCAGCAGGCGGACAGGGCCAGGAGAGACCCAGTACTTC; cdr3_aa: CASRRTGPGETQYF
d_call: -; clone_size: few; j_call: TRBJ2-4; v_call: TRBV7-2; cdr3_nt: TGTGCCAGCAGCTTATTCGGGGACATTCAGTACTTC; cdr3_aa: CASSLFGDIQYF
d_call: -; clone_size: few; j_call: TRBJ1-1; v_call: TRBV6-5; cdr3_nt: TGTGCCACCGCAGGGTACACTGAAGCTTTCTTT; cdr3_aa: CATAGYTEAFF
d_call: TRBD1; clone_size: -; j_call: TRBJ1-2; v_call: TRBV20-1; cdr3_nt: TGCAGTGCTAGTGATTGGGAGACAGGGCCTAACTATGGCTACACCTTC; cdr3_aa: CSASDWETGPNYGYTF
d_call: -; clone_size: -; j_call: TRBJ2-3; v_call: TRBV5-1; cdr3_nt: TGCGCCAGCAGCGTTAGCGCGCTCTACGATACGCAGTATTTT; cdr3_aa: CASSVSALYDTQYF
d_call: -; clone_size: few; j_call: TRBJ2-1; v_call: TRBV5-1; cdr3_nt: TGCGCCAGCAGCCCCCAACAAGGGACGGGTGAGCAGTTCTTC; cdr3_aa: CASSPQQGTGEQFF
d_call: -; clone_size: -; j_call: TRBJ1-4; v_call: TRBV9; cdr3_nt: TGTGCCAGCAGCGTAGGGGGGTTGGGGCAGGAAAAACTGTTTTTT; cdr3_aa: CASSVGGLGQEKLFF
d_call: -; clone_size: few; j_call: TRBJ2-2; v_call: TRBV5-1; cdr3_nt: TGCGCCAGCAAGCTCACCGGGGAGCTGTTTTTT; cdr3_aa: CASKLTGELFF
d_call: -; clone_size: -; j_call: TRBJ2-7; v_call: TRBV29-1; cdr3_nt: TGCAGCGTTAAAAACCCGGACTACTACGAGCAGTACTTC; cdr3_aa: CSVKNPDYYEQYF
d_call: -; clone_size: -; j_call: TRBJ2-7; v_call: TRBV12-2; cdr3_nt: TGTGCAAGTCGCTCTCCGCTGGGAATGGGACTAGCGGGAGGTTCCTACGAGCAGTACTTC; cdr3_aa: CASRSPLGMGLAGGSYEQYF
d_call: -; clone_size: few; j_call: TRBJ1-1; v_call: TRBV18; cdr3_nt: TGTGCCAGCTCACCGGCCTCAGGTCCTGAAGCTTTCTTT; cdr3_aa: CASSPASGPEAFF
d_call: TRBD1; clone_size: -; j_call: TRBJ2-1; v_call: TRBV20-1; cdr3_nt: TGCAGTGCTAGAGATGGGACAGGGGGGAATGAGCAGTTCTTC; cdr3_aa: CSARDGTGGNEQFF
d_call: -; clone_size: few; j_call: TRBJ2-2; v_call: TRBV6-2/TRBV6-3; cdr3_nt: TGTGCCAGCAGTTACTCTGCGGACGAGAACACCGGGGAGCTGTTTTTT; cdr3_aa: CASSYSADENTGELFF
d_call: TRBD1; clone_size: -; j_call: TRBJ2-7; v_call: TRBV3-1; cdr3_nt: TGTGCCAGCAGCCAACGTGGACAGGACCTCTACGAGCAGTACTTC; cdr3_aa: CASSQRGQDLYEQYF
d_call: -; clone_size: -; j_call: TRBJ1-2; v_call: TRBV11-2; cdr3_nt: TGTGCCAGCAGCTTAGACGTTGGTACAGGCCGAGCTAACTATGGCTACACCTTC; cdr3_aa: CASSLDVGTGRANYGYTF
d_call: -; clone_size: -; j_call: TRBJ2-1; v_call: TRBV12-3/TRBV12-4; cdr3_nt: TGTGCCAGCAGTCCGACAATAGGGGATCCCTTCTTC; cdr3_aa: CASSPTIGDPFF
d_call: -; clone_size: few; j_call: TRBJ2-3; v_call: TRBV6-5; cdr3_nt: TGTGCCAGCAGAGAACAGGGACGGCGCACAGATACGCAGTATTTT; cdr3_aa: CASREQGRRTDTQYF
d_call: -; clone_size: -; j_call: TRBJ1-1; v_call: TRBV6-5; cdr3_nt: TGTGCCAGCAGTTACTCGGGGGGGCGATTCACTGAAGCTTTCTTT; cdr3_aa: CASSYSGGRFTEAFF